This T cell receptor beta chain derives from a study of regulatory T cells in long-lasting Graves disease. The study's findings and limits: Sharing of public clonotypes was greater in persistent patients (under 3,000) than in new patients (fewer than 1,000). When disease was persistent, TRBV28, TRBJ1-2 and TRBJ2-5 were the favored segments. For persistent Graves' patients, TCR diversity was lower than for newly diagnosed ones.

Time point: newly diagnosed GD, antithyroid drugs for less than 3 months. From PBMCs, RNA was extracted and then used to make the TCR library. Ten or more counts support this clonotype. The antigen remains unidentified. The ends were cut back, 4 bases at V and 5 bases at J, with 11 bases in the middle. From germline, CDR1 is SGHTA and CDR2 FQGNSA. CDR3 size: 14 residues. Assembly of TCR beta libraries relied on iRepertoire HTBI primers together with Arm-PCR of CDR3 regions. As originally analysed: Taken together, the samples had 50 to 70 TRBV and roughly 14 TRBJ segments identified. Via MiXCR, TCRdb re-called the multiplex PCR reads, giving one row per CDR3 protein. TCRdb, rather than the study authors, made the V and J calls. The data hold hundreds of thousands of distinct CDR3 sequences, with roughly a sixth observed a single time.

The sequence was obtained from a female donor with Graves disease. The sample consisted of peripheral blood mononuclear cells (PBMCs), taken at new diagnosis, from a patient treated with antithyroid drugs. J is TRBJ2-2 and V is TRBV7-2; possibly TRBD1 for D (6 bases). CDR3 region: CASSSRQVTGELFF. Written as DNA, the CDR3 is TGTGCCAGCAGCTCACGACAGGTTACCGGGGAGCTGTTTTTT.